Sequencing of this TCR beta chain was carried out in a study of monozygotic twins with inflammatory bowel disease (dated by TCRdb to between 2017 and 2020). About the full investigation: In total, approximately 30 monozygotic twin pairs made up the full study: 19 Danish pairs, all IBD-discordant, plus nine German pairs, of which four were IBD-concordant and five were IBD-discordant. The search for disease-associated traits relied mainly on comparing, within discordant pairs, IBD patients with their genetically identical healthy co-twins. Each individual had, on average, about 151 000 unique TCRalpha sequences and 181 000 unique TCRbeta sequences available for analysis. What the research found in general, with its limitations: The results gave no support for a single strong signal or clonotype linked to IBD. Repertoire similarity did not differ between concordant and discordant twins, possibly due to limited statistical power. Different T cell subtypes could not be distinguished in the analysis. A decrease in TCRbeta repertoire diversity, as measured by inverse Simpson index, was observed in IBD patients compared with their healthy co-twins. Because patients were on differing immunosuppressive treatments, the repertoires may have picked up extra background noise and inter-individual variability. Compared with healthy twins, IBD patients had fewer clonotypes in common with other individuals, a difference most pronounced in patients showing signs of disease activity.

The germline V gene (reference sequence) supplies CDR1 DFQATT and CDR2 SNEGSKA. Including cysteine and phenylalanine, the CDR3 has 14 amino acids. The coding DNA is unavailable. The library was made by 5' RACE. For each TCR library, 3,000 to 3,500 ng of total RNA was used. For each sample, cDNA synthesis with SMARTScribe reverse transcriptase was split into eight separate reactions. During cDNA synthesis, template switching introduced unique molecular identifiers that contained a 6-nucleotide sample barcode. Amplification of TCRalpha and TCRbeta cDNA involved two nested PCRs of about 15 and 9 cycles, and each PCR was followed by bead purification. Before amplification, the cDNA was both treated with uracil DNA-glycosylase and purified with the QIAquick PCR purification kit. The second PCR added Illumina TruSeq-compatible adapters along with sample-specific barcodes. TapeStation and Qubit were used to check library quality and concentration, and around 4.5 ng of each library went into the pool. The pooled libraries were sequenced with 2 x 100 bp reads and custom sequencing primers on an Illumina HiSeq2500 single-index Rapid Run. The paper's processing steps were these. MiGEC version 1.2.6 was used for UMI-based consensus assembly to correct PCR and sequencing errors. MiXCR version 2.1.1 handled V(D)J alignment, clonotype assembly and CDR3 extraction. To normalise gene usage, clonotype sharing and MAIT/NKT TCR abundance, the analysis used the top 1000, 10 000 and 20 000 clonotypes per sample. After downsampling to 27 000 UMIs, diversity was calculated as the inverse Simpson index using the vegan R package. Paired Mann-Whitney U tests were applied to discordant twin pairs, with Benjamini-Hochberg correction for multiple testing. After reprocessing by TCRdb, each CDR3 protein sequence is one entry, and no DNA is given. None of the V and J calls come from the authors' own analysis; TCRdb made them. This sample's clone table shows fewer than 550,000 distinct CDR3 sequences. The ten largest make up roughly 2.3% of the sample.

As regards this clonotype: The clone's antigen remains unknown.

From each donor, an approximately 2.5 ml peripheral blood sample was drawn into PAXgene tubes and stored at -80 degrees C. Without any T cell sorting, total RNA was extracted from whole blood using the PAXgene blood miRNA kit on an automated QIAcube. Peripheral blood from monozygotic twin pairs concordant or discordant for inflammatory bowel disease was subjected to deep TCRalpha and TCRbeta repertoire profiling with unique molecular barcoding. Smoking habits were recorded for all twin pairs, and individuals were classified as current, former or never smokers. This clonotype originated in a human donor with ulcerative colitis or Crohn's disease, or a healthy co-twin of an affected twin (not recorded which). Recombination connected TRBV20-1 to TRBJ1-1; TCRdb designates TRBD1, a call that cannot be tested without DNA. Sequenced: blood. The CDR3 region reads CSARDRRPNTEAFF.